Following are 8 T cell receptor beta chains from one sample sequenced in a study of regulatory T cells in long-lasting Graves disease. Combining iRepertoire HTBI primers with Arm-PCR of CDR3 regions, the authors built TCR beta libraries. TCRdb ran MiXCR on the multiplex PCR reads and lists one entry per CDR3 protein. The sample lists roughly 250,000 distinct CDR3 sequences, 18% occurring once. Indicated time point: newly diagnosed GD, antithyroid drugs for less than 3 months. TCR sequences were obtained from RNA taken from PBMCs. These same records also appear under a second study, on T cells in Graves' hyperthyroidism and ophthalmopathy.

Material: peripheral blood mononuclear cells (PBMCs), obtained at new diagnosis, from a patient treated with antithyroid drugs. The receptors derive from a woman aged 25 to 39 with Graves disease.

This clonotype was detected once. This likely reflects a read error, since a far larger clone is one base away. The CDR3 sequence: CATLALCWGMNTEALF. Here the CDR3 DNA reads TGTGCTACCCTCGCTCTATGTTGGGGAATGAACACTGAAGCTCTCTTT. The rearrangement joins TRBV12-5 to TRBJ2-3, with unresolved D. The length of the CDR3 is 16 residues. CDR1 and CDR2 from the germline V gene are LGHNT and FRNRAP.

The J gene is TRBJ2-2, the V gene TRBV19; 11 positions match TRBD2. The CDR3 contains 16 residues. With V trimmed by 3 bases and J by 1 base, 1 base remained unmatched. CDR1 is LNHDA, CDR2 SQIVND, per germline (reference sequence). CDR3 amino acids: CASSITSGGNTGELFF. The DNA of the CDR3 is TGTGCCAGTAGTATTACTAGCGGGGGGAACACCGGGGAGCTGTTTTTT. Using reference TRBV19 and TRBJ2-2 for the parts outside the CDR3, the full variable domain is DGGITQSPKYLFRKEGQNVTLSCEQNLNHDAMYWYRQDPGQGLRLIYYSQIVNDFQKGDIAEGYSVSREKKESFPLTVTSAQKNPTAFYLCASSITSGGNTGELFFGEGSRLTVL.

This clonotype showed up just a few times. A much more abundant neighbour one base away suggests this may be a read error. This rearrangement joins TRBV12-3 or TRBV12-4 to TRBJ1-2, with TRBD1 matching over 9 bases. V gave up 2 bases and J gave up 8 bases; unmatched junction bases: 12. The CDR3 spans 16 residues. The CDR3 reads CASSLIRRDRARGYTF. CDR3 DNA: TGTGCCAGCAGTTTAATAAGACGGGACAGGGCCCGAGGCTACACCTTC.

This clonotype was seen repeatedly, ten times or more. The rearrangement joins TRBV7-6 to TRBJ1-5, with D unresolved. Trimming cost V 2 bases and J 3 bases, with 11 bases left between them. There are 15 residues in the CDR3. Germline loops: CDR1 SGHVS, CDR2 FNYEAQ. This chain's CDR3 is CASSLTSSLNQPQHF. The CDR3 nucleotides are TGTGCCAGCAGCTTAACGAGCAGCCTCAATCAGCCCCAGCATTTT.

This sequence joins TRBV11-2 and TRBJ2-7; maybe TRBD2 (5 bases). Trimming pared 5 bases from V and 7 bases from J, leaving 18 bases between. CDR1 and CDR2 (germline): SGHAT, FQNNGV. The CDR3 loop spans 14 amino acids. The CDR3 loop is CASSPVVREGEQYF. DNA for the CDR3: TGTGCCAGCAGCCCAGTAGTTCGCGAGGGAGAGCAGTACTTC.

This clonotype was seen many times. The chain carries TRBV6-1 and TRBJ1-6, with D unclear. Germline CDR1 MNHNS, CDR2 SASEGT. Trimming left V 7 bases short and J 7 bases short, with 11 bases between. There are 13 residues in the CDR3. CDR3 bases: TGTGCCAGCACTTTAGAGAGGAATTCACCCCTCCACTTT. Translating gives CASTLERNSPLHF.

There are a few counts of this clonotype. The chain employs TRBV5-6 and TRBJ1-1; the D gene is possibly TRBD1 (6 bases). The CDR3 contains 14 residues. In germline, CDR1 is SGHDT, CDR2 YYEEEE. V was shortened by 3 bases and J by 5 bases, with 14 bases between the two germline ends. The CDR3 here is CASSWDTKETEAFF. The CDR3 coding sequence is TGTGCCAGCAGCTGGGACACGAAGGAGACTGAAGCTTTCTTT.

Ten or more counts support this clonotype. CDR3 sequence reads: CSALTGPPYEQYF. The CDR3 DNA reads as TGCAGTGCTTTGACCGGACCGCCCTACGAGCAGTACTTC. This sequence joins TRBV20-1 and TRBJ2-7, with D uncertain. The CDR3 runs 13 residues. V lost 5 bases, J lost 2 bases, and 13 bases lay in between. Germline V gene lookup returns CDR1 DFQATT and CDR2 SNEGSKA (reference sequence).